Below are 25 T cell receptor beta chains sequenced from a single sample in a study of shared clonotypes between healthy human individuals. The method was immunoSEQ multiplex PCR; TCRdb's version includes in-frame clones alone and lacks a portion of them. The top ten clones hold about 0.13% of a sample with roughly 2.5 million clones, 90% to 95% of them seen once. Source material: naive CD4+ T cells sorted from blood. Subset: CD45RA+ positively selected. These receptors came from a man aged 18-30 years in good health.

Comments on this clone: Distinct nucleotide sequences in the sample also encode this CDR3. This sequence joins TRBV5-1 and TRBJ2-7; 13 bases line up with TRBD2. CDR3 length: 14 residues. The junction had 4 bases not matched to a gene; V was cut back by 4 bases and J by 6 bases. The germline V gene has CDR1 SGHRS and CDR2 YFSETQ. In nucleotides, the CDR3 is TGCGCCAGCAGCGGGCGGACTAGCGGGGGCGAGCAGTACTTC. Protein: CASSGRTSGGEQYF. The full variable domain, with the rest looked up from reference TRBV5-1 and TRBJ2-7, is KAGVTQTPRYLIKTRGQQVTLSCSPISGHRSVSWYQQTPGQGLQFLFEYFSETQRNKGNFPGRFSGRQFSNSRSEMNVSTLELGDSALYLCASSGRTSGGEQYFGPGTRLTVT.

The chain uses TRBV7-9 and TRBJ1-4; D remains ambiguous. Germline CDR1 reads SEHNR; CDR2 reads FQNEAQ (reference sequence). This CDR3 region has 10 residues. Trimming cost V 5 bases and J 8 bases, with 3 bases left between them. The DNA for the CDR3 is TGTGCCAGCAGCCGCGAAAAACTGTTTTTT. This encodes CASSREKLFF.

The V call is TRBV6-1, the J call TRBJ2-3; D unclear. CDR3 length: 12 amino acids. Germline V gene lookup returns CDR1 MNHNS and CDR2 SASEGT. Trimming took 6 bases from V and 5 from J, leaving 9 bases between them. The DNA for the CDR3 is TGTGCCAGCAGCCCAGTGGTAGATACGCAGTATTTT. Protein product: CASSPVVDTQYF.

Details on this clone: Additional DNA sequences in this sample encode the identical CDR3. The chain links TRBV28 to TRBJ1-3, with a possible D match to TRBD1 (6 bases). CDR1 MDHEN and CDR2 SYDVKM come from the germline V gene. V lost 6 bases to trimming and J lost 0 bases, with 9 bases between them. The CDR3 has 14 residues. CDR3 protein: CASSLRGSGNTIYF. The CDR3 DNA sequence: TGTGCCAGCAGCCTCAGGGGCTCTGGAAACACCATATATTTT.

The gene calls are TRBV5-4 and TRBJ2-7; D is perhaps TRBD2 (6 bases). CDR1 and CDR2 (germline): SGHNT, YYREEE (reference sequence). Trimming shortened V by 0 bases and J by 3 bases, and 13 bases separated the two germline ends. The CDR3 sequence is 15 residues long. The CDR3 bases are TGTGCCAGCAGCTTGGATCCTAGCGCCTACTACGAGCAGTACTTC. Amino acids: CASSLDPSAYYEQYF.

The table lists this clone with a count of one. The chain is built from TRBV10-3 and TRBJ1-3; 10 positions agree with TRBD1. Germline V CDR1 and CDR2: ENHRY, SYGVKD. The CDR3 is made up of 15 amino acids. The V and J ends lost 7 bases and 1 base, in that order; junction bases with no gene match: 4. The CDR3 nucleotides read TGTGCCATCACGAGGGACAGGGGATCTGGAAACACCATATATTTT. Encoded protein: CAITRDRGSGNTIYF.

The sample holds one count of this clone. The V gene is TRBV5-4, the J gene TRBJ2-2; 7 bases are a match to TRBD1. After removal of 5 bases from V and 2 bases from J, the junction contained 6 bases not matched to a gene. CDR1 and CDR2 from the germline V gene are SGHNT and YYREEE (reference sequence). This CDR3 has 15 residues. CDR3 sequence reads: CASRPGQKNTGELFF. The CDR3 DNA sequence: TGTGCCAGCAGGCCGGGACAGAAAAACACCGGGGAGCTGTTTTTT.

This clone has just one count. The chain couples TRBV6-6 to TRBJ2-5; D is uncertain. From germline, CDR1 is MNHNY and CDR2 SVGAGI (reference sequence). The CDR3 runs to 12 residues. V was shortened by 5 bases and J by 5 bases, with 9 bases between the two germline ends. CDR3 residues: CASSPSPETQYF. CDR3 sequence (DNA): TGTGCCAGCAGTCCCAGCCCGGAGACCCAGTACTTC.

This clone was counted a single time. In nucleotides, the CDR3 is TGCGCCAGCAGTGCGAGCGGGAGCTCCTACAATGAGCAGTTCTTC. Translation: CASSASGSSYNEQFF. The chain carries TRBV10-1 and TRBJ2-1, with 8 positions matching TRBD2. CDR1 and CDR2 (germline): WNHNN, SYGVQD (reference sequence). CDR3 length: 15 residues. J gave up 0 bases and V 4 bases, and 2 bases lay outside the gene matches.

The chain is built from TRBV11-1 and TRBJ2-2; 7 nucleotides match TRBD1. V trimming: 0 bases; J trimming: 7 bases; junction bases outside the gene matches: 5. Germline V lookup: CDR1 SGHAT, CDR2 FQDESV (reference sequence). This CDR3 contains 15 residues. CDR3 DNA: TGTGCCAGCAGCTTAGCCGGGACAGTTAGCGGGGAGCTGTTTTTT. Its protein product is CASSLAGTVSGELFF.

Comment on this clone: Other DNA sequences of this sample code for an identical CDR3. The rearrangement joins TRBV14 to TRBJ1-5; 7 nucleotides align to TRBD1. The CDR3 loop spans 13 amino acids. Looked up from germline, CDR1 is SGHDN and CDR2 is FVKESK. Trimming cost V 6 bases and J 6 bases; bases outside gene matches: 5. CDR3 sequence: CASSQGEGQPQHF. In DNA form, the CDR3 reads TGTGCCAGCAGTCAGGGGGAAGGTCAGCCCCAGCATTTT.

The chain has TRBV11-1 and TRBJ2-7, with TRBD2 identical over 7 bases. V gave up 3 bases and J gave up 3 bases; unmatched junction bases: 17. The length of the CDR3 is 18 residues. CDR1 is SGHAT and CDR2 is FQDESV in the germline V gene (reference sequence). The CDR3 bases are TGTGCCAGCAGCTTGGCCGGCGGGTGGGAGGGAAGTCACTACGAGCAGTACTTC. Its translation: CASSLAGGWEGSHYEQYF. Together with reference TRBV11-1 and TRBJ2-7, the CDR3 gives the full variable domain: EAEVAQSPRYKITEKSQAVAFWCDPISGHATLYWYRQILGQGPELLVQFQDESVVDDSQLPKDRFSAERLKGVDSTLKIQPAELGDSAMYLCASSLAGGWEGSHYEQYFGPGTRLTVT.

This clone was seen just once. The chain has TRBV6-5 and TRBJ2-5, with 7 bases lining up with TRBD2. The CDR3 runs 15 residues. J gave up 3 bases and V 1 base, and 5 bases lay outside the gene matches. Germline V lookup: CDR1 MNHEY, CDR2 SVGAGI. CDR3 nucleotides: TGTGCCAGCAGTTACTTTGGCGGGGGAGAAGAGACCCAGTACTTC. Translated, it gives CASSYFGGGEETQYF.

This clone was seen only once. The chain links TRBV28 to TRBJ2-2; weak D call: TRBD1 (5 bases). The germline V and J ends were trimmed by 1 base and 4 bases, with 13 bases remaining between them. Looked up from germline, CDR1 is MDHEN and CDR2 is SYDVKM. The CDR3 totals 16 residues. The CDR3 protein is CASSLSSAGRTGELFF. As DNA, the CDR3 is TGTGCCAGCAGTTTATCATCGGCAGGGCGCACCGGGGAGCTGTTTTTT.

The gene calls are TRBV29-1 and TRBJ2-3, with 11 bases lining up with TRBD2. Germline V gene lookup returns CDR1 SQVTM and CDR2 ANQGSEA. The CDR3 length is 14 residues. With 4 bases clipped from V and 2 bases from J, the junction kept 2 bases outside the gene matches. The CDR3 sequence: CSVGLAGNTDTQYF. The DNA of the CDR3 is TGCAGCGTTGGACTAGCGGGAAACACAGATACGCAGTATTTT.

This chain links TRBV7-9 with TRBJ1-6; TRBD1 aligns across 7 bases. The CDR3 contains 14 residues. The junction had 6 bases not matched to a gene; V was cut back by 5 bases and J by 8 bases. Germline assignment: CDR1 SEHNR and CDR2 FQNEAQ (reference sequence). The CDR3 DNA sequence: TGTGCCAGCAGCCGTGACAGGGAGGATTCACCCCTCCACTTT. Protein product: CASSRDREDSPLHF. Drawing the rest from reference TRBV7-9 and TRBJ1-6, the complete variable domain is DTGVSQNPRHKITKRGQNVTFRCDPISEHNRLYWYRQTLGQGPEFLTYFQNEAQLEKSRLLSDRFSAERPKGSFSTLEIQRTEQGDSAMYLCASSRDREDSPLHFGNGTRLTVT.

This clone appeared a single time. The chain is built from TRBV7-9 and TRBJ2-5, with D unresolved. V was clipped by 5 bases and J by 5 bases, with 15 bases between them. Germline lookup yields CDR1 SEHNR and CDR2 FQNEAQ (reference sequence). This CDR3 contains 14 residues. Here the CDR3 reads CASSTPTSRETQYF. Written as DNA, the CDR3 is TGTGCCAGCAGCACTCCGACAAGTCGCGAGACCCAGTACTTC. Drawing the rest from reference TRBV7-9 and TRBJ2-5, the complete variable domain is DTGVSQNPRHKITKRGQNVTFRCDPISEHNRLYWYRQTLGQGPEFLTYFQNEAQLEKSRLLSDRFSAERPKGSFSTLEIQRTEQGDSAMYLCASSTPTSRETQYFGPGTRLLVL.

This clone was picked up one time. This chain links TRBV15 with TRBJ1-5, with TRBD1 as a possible D gene (6 bases). V lost 3 bases to trimming and J lost 1 base, with 19 bases between them. The CDR3 is 18 residues long. Germline-derived CDR1 and CDR2 are LNHNV and YYDKDF (reference sequence). As DNA, the CDR3 is TGTGCCACCAGCAGCACTCGACAGGTCGGTGGGAGCAATCAGCCCCAGCATTTT. This gives the protein CATSSTRQVGGSNQPQHF.

The chain is built from TRBV29-1 and TRBJ1-2; 7 nucleotides match TRBD1. Germline V lookup: CDR1 SQVTM, CDR2 ANQGSEA. The V segment lost 2 bases and the J segment 2 bases; nucleotides outside the gene matches: 8. CDR3 length equals 15 residues. In DNA, the CDR3 is TGCAGCGTTGAATCCCTCGGGACAGCCAACTATGGCTACACCTTC. This gives the protein CSVESLGTANYGYTF.

The chain links TRBV30 to TRBJ1-3; possible D gene TRBD1, 5 bases. V was pared by 3 bases and J by 0 bases, with 21 bases between. There are 18 residues in the CDR3. Germline CDR1 is GTSNPN and CDR2 is SVGIG (reference sequence). The CDR3 loop is CAWRIQGPGRGSGNTIYF. DNA for the CDR3: TGTGCCTGGAGAATTCAGGGTCCGGGAAGGGGCTCTGGAAACACCATATATTTT.

Here the CDR3 reads CASSPSAEGQGSNQPQHF. For the CDR3, the DNA is TGTGCCAGCAGCCCCTCCGCGGAGGGTCAGGGAAGCAATCAGCCCCAGCATTTT. J is TRBJ1-5 and V is TRBV21-1. TRBV21-1 is a pseudogene. The CDR3 contains 18 residues.

This rearrangement joins TRBV5-1 to TRBJ1-5; D gene unclear. The CDR3 runs to 14 residues. Trimming removed 5 bases from V and 6 bases from J, with 15 bases in between. The V gene's germline CDR1 is SGHRS and CDR2 YFSETQ. The CDR3 reads CASSRVPGSQPQHF. CDR3 bases: TGCGCCAGCAGTCGCGTTCCTGGGAGTCAGCCCCAGCATTTT. Looking up the rest from reference TRBV5-1 and TRBJ1-5 gives the full variable domain: KAGVTQTPRYLIKTRGQQVTLSCSPISGHRSVSWYQQTPGQGLQFLFEYFSETQRNKGNFPGRFSGRQFSNSRSEMNVSTLELGDSALYLCASSRVPGSQPQHFGDGTRLSIL.

The chain couples TRBV19 to TRBJ2-6; D is possibly TRBD1 or TRBD2 (6 bases each). V was shortened by 7 bases and J by 2 bases, with 12 bases between the two germline ends. Germline V CDR1 and CDR2: LNHDA, SQIVND (reference sequence). This CDR3 spans 15 amino acids. The CDR3 sequence: CASIGGQTGANVLTF. Here the CDR3 DNA reads TGTGCCAGTATTGGGGGGCAGACTGGGGCCAACGTCCTGACTTTC. The full variable domain, rest sourced from reference TRBV19 and TRBJ2-6, is DGGITQSPKYLFRKEGQNVTLSCEQNLNHDAMYWYRQDPGQGLRLIYYSQIVNDFQKGDIAEGYSVSREKKESFPLTVTSAQKNPTAFYLCASIGGQTGANVLTFGAGSRLTVL.

The chain recombines TRBV5-1 with TRBJ2-7; possible D gene TRBD1, 6 bases. The CDR3 is 15 amino acids. Trimming removed 4 bases from V and 0 bases from J, with 14 bases in between. The germline CDR1 and CDR2 sequences are SGHRS and YFSETQ. The CDR3 region is CASSDPRDNSYEQYF. The CDR3 coding sequence is TGCGCCAGCAGCGACCCCCGGGACAACTCCTACGAGCAGTACTTC.

The V and J genes are TRBV7-9 and TRBJ2-5; 7 bases are shared with TRBD2. This CDR3 is built from 14 residues. Germline V lookup: CDR1 SEHNR, CDR2 FQNEAQ (reference sequence). The V and J ends lost 2 bases and 5 bases, in that order; junction bases with no gene match: 5. The CDR3 DNA reads TGTGCCAGCAGCTTAAACGGGGGAGGGGAGACCCAGTACTTC. Protein sequence: CASSLNGGGETQYF.